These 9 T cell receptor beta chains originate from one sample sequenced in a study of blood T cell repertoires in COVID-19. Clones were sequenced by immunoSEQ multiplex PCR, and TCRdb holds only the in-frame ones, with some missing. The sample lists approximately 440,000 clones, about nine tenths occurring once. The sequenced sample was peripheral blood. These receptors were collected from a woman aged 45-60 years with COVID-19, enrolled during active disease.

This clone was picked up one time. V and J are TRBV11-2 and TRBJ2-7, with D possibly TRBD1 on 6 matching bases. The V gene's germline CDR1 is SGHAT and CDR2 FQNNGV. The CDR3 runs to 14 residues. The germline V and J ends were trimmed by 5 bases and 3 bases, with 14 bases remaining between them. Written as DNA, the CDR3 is TGTGCCAGCAGCCCGCAGGGGCGATACTACGAGCAGTACTTC. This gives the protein CASSPQGRYYEQYF. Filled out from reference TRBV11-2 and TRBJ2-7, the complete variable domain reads EAGVAQSPRYKIIEKRQSVAFWCNPISGHATLYWYQQILGQGPKLLIQFQNNGVVDDSQLPKDRFSAERLKGVDSTLKIQPAKLEDSAVYLCASSPQGRYYEQYFGPGTRLTVT.

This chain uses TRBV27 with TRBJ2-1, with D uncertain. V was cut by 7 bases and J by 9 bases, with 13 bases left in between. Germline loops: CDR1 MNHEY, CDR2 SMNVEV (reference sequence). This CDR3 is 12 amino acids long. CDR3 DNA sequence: TGTGCCAGCACCCCTCGACGAGGTGAGCAGTTCTTC. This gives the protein CASTPRRGEQFF.

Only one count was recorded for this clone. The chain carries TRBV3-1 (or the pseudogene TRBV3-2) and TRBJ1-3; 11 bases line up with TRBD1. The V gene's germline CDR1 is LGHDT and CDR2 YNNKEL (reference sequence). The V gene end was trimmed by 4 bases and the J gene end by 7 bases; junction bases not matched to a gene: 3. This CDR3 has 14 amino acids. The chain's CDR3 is CASSLGTGGNTIYF. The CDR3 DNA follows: TGTGCCAGCAGCCTTGGGACAGGGGGGAACACCATATATTTT.

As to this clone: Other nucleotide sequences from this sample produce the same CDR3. The CDR3 region is CASSIDRGDTEAFF. DNA for the CDR3: TGTGCCAGTAGTATAGACAGGGGGGACACTGAAGCTTTCTTT. This chain joins TRBV19 and TRBJ1-1, with 7 bases that match TRBD1. This CDR3 region has 14 residues. Losses at the gene ends were 0 bases for V and 3 bases for J; bases not matched to a gene: 1. Germline CDR1 and CDR2: LNHDA and SQIVND (reference sequence).

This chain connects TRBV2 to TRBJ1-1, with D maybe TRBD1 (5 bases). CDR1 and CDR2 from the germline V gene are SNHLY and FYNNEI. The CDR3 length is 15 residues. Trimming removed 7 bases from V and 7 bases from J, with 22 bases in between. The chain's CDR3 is CASMGRIPSSDEAFF. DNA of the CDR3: TGTGCCAGCATGGGGCGGATTCCATCCAGCGATGAAGCTTTCTTT.

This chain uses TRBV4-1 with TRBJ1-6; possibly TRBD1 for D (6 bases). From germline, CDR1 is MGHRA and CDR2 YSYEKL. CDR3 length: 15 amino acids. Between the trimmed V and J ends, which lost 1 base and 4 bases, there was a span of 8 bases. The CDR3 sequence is CASSQGTAYNSPLHF. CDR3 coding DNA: TGCGCCAGCAGCCAAGGGACAGCATATAATTCACCCCTCCACTTT.

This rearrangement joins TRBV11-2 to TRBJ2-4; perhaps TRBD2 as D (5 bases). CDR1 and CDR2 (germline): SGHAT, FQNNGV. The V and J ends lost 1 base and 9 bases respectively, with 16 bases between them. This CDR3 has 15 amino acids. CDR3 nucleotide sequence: TGTGCCAGCAGCTTAGGAGGGAGTCTCCGGAGCATTCAGTACTTC. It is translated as CASSLGGSLRSIQYF.

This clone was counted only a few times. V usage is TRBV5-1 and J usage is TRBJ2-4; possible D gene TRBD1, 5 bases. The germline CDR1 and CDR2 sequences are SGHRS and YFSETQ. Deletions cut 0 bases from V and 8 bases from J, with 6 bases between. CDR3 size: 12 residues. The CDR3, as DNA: TGCGCCAGCAGCTTGGAGGGGCACATTCAGTACTTC. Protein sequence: CASSLEGHIQYF. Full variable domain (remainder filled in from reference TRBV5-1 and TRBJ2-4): KAGVTQTPRYLIKTRGQQVTLSCSPISGHRSVSWYQQTPGQGLQFLFEYFSETQRNKGNFPGRFSGRQFSNSRSEMNVSTLELGDSALYLCASSLEGHIQYFGAGTRLSVL.

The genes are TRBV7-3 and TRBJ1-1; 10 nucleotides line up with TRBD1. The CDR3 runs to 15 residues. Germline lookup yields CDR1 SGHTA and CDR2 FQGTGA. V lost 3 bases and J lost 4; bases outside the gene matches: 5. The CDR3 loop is CASSLGTGVSTEAFF. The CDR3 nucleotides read TGTGCCAGCAGCTTGGGGACAGGGGTTAGCACTGAAGCTTTCTTT. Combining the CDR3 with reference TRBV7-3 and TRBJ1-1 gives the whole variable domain GAGVSQTPSNKVTEKGKYVELRCDPISGHTALYWYRQSLGQGPEFLIYFQGTGAADDSGLPNDRFFAVRPEGSVSTLKIQRTERGDSAVYLCASSLGTGVSTEAFFGQGTRLTVV.